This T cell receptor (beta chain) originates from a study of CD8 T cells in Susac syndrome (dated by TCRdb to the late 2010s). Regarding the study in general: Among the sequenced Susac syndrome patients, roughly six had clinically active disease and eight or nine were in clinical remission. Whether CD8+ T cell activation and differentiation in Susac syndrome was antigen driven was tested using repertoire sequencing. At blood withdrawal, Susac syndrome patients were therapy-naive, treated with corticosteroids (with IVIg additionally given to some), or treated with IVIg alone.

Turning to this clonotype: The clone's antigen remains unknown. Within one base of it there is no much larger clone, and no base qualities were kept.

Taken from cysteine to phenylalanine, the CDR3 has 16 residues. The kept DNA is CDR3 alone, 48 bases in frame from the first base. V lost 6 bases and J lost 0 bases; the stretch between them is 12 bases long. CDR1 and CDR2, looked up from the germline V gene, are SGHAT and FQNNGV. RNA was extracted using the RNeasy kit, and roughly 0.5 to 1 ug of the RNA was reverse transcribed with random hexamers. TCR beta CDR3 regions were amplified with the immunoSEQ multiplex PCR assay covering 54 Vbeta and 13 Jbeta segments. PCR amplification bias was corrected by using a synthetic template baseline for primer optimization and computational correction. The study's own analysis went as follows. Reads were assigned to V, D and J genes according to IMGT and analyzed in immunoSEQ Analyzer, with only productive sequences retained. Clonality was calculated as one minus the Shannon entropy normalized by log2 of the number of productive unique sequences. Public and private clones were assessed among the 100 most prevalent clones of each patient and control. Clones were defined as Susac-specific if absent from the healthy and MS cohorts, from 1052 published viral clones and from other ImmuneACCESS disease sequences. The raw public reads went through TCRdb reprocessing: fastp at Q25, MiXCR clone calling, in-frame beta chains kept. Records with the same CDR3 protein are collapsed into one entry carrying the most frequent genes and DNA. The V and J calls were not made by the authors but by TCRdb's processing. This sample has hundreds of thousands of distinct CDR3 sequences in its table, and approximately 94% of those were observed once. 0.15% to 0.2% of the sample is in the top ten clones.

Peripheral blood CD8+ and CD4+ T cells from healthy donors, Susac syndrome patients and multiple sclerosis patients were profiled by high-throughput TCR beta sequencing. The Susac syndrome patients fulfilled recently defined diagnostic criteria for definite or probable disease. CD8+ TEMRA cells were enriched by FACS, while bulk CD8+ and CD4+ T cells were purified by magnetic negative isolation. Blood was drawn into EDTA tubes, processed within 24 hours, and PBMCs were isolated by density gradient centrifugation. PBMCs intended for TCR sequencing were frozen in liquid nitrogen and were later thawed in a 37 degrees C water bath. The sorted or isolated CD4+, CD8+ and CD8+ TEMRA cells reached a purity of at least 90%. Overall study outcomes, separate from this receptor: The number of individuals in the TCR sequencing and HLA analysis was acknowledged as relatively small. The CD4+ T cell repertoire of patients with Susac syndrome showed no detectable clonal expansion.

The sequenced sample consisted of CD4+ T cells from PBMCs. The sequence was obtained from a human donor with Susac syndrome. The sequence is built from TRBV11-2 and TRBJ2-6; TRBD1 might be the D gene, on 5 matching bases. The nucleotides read TGTGCCAGCAGTCTGGGGCTGAGCTCTGGGGCCAACGTCCTGACTTTC. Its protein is CASSLGLSSGANVLTF.